This section outlines one T cell receptor beta chain sequence together with its context. This record belongs to a study of PD-L1 blockade in urothelial cancer. This table comes from immunoSEQ multiplex PCR, and its TCRdb copy is limited to in-frame clones, with some not included. This sample has about 48,000 clones, with 75% to 90% found just once. Time point indicated: peripheral blood 6 weeks after treatment start. The TCR originated in a man aged 55 to 70 with urothelial cancer. The specimen comprised PBMCs, sampled around atezolizumab (anti-PD-L1) treatment.

The CDR3 reads CASSEPAGVNIQYF. The DNA of the CDR3 is TGTGCCAGCAGCGAACCCGCAGGTGTTAACATTCAGTACTTC. The chain combines TRBV11-3 with TRBJ2-4; D call uncertain. There are 14 residues in the CDR3. The V end lost 5 bases, the J end lost 7 bases, and 15 bases lay between the germline ends. CDR1 and CDR2 (germline): SGHNT, YENEEA. The entire variable domain, with the rest obtained from reference TRBV11-3 and TRBJ2-4, is as follows: EAGVVQSPRYKIIEKKQPVAFWCNPISGHNTLYWYLQNLGQGPELLIRYENEEAVDDSQLPKDRFSAERLKGVDSTLKIQPAELGDSAVYLCASSEPAGVNIQYFGAGTRLSVL.